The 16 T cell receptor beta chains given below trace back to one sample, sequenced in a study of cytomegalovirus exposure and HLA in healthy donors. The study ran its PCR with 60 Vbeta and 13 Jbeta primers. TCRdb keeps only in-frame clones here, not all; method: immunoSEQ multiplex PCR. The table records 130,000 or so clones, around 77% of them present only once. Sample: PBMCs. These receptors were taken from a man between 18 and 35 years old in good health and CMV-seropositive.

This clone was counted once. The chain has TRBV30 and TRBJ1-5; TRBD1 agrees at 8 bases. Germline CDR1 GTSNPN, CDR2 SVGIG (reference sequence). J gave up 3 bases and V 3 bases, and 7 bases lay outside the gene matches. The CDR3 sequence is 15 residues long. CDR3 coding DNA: TGTGCCTGGAGCCCTCTGGACAGGGTCAATCAGCCCCAGCATTTT. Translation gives CAWSPLDRVNQPQHF.

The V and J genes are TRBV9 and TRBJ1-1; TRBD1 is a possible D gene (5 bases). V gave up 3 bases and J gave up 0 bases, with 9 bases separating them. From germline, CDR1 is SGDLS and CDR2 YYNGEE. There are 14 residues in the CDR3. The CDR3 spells CASSAGVLNTEAFF. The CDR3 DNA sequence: TGTGCCAGCAGCGCGGGGGTCCTGAACACTGAAGCTTTCTTT. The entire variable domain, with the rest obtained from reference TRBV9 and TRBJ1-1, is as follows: DSGVTQTPKHLITATGQRVTLRCSPRSGDLSVYWYQQSLDQGLQFLIQYYNGEERAKGNILERFSAQQFPDLHSELNLSSLELGDSALYFCASSAGVLNTEAFFGQGTRLTVV.

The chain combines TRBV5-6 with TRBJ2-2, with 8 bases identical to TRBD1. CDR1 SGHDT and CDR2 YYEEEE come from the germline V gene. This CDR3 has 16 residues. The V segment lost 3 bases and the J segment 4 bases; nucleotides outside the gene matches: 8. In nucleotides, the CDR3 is TGTGCCAGCAGCTCCGACAGGGGCTTGGGCACCGGGGAGCTGTTTTTT. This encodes CASSSDRGLGTGELFF.

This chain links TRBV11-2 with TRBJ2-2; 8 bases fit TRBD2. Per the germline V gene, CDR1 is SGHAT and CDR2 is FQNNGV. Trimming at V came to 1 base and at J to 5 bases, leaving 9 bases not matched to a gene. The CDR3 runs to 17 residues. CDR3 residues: CASSLASGSLETGELFF. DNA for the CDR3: TGTGCCAGCAGCTTAGCGAGCGGGAGTTTAGAAACCGGGGAGCTGTTTTTT.

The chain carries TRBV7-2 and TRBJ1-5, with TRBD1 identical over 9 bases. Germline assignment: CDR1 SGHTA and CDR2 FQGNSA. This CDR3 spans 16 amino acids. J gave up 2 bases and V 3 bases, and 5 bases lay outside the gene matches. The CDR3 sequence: CASSLLGQGGNQPQHF. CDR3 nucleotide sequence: TGTGCCAGCAGCTTGTTGGGACAGGGAGGCAATCAGCCCCAGCATTTT.

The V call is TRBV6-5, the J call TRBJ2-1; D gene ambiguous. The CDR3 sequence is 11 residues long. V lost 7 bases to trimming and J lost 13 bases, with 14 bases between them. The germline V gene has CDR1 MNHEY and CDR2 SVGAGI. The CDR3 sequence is CASTAAESQFF. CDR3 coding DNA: TGTGCCAGCACCGCGGCGGAATCTCAGTTCTTC.

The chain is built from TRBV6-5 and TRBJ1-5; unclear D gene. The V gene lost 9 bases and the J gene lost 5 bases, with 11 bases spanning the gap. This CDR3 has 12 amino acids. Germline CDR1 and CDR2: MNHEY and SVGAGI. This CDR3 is CASRAGDQPQHF. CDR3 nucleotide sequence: TGTGCCAGTAGGGCGGGAGATCAGCCCCAGCATTTT.

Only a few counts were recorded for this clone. The CDR3 nucleotides are TGTGCCAGCAGCTTATGGGGTCGAGCAGGGGGAACGCCCCAGCATTTT. Translation gives CASSLWGRAGGTPQHF. The V and J genes are TRBV7-2 and TRBJ1-5, with 7 bases aligning to TRBD1. Germline V CDR1 and CDR2: SGHTA, FQGNSA. The CDR3 sequence is 16 residues long. Germline trimming cut 2 bases from V and 9 bases from J; bases unmatched to any gene: 13.

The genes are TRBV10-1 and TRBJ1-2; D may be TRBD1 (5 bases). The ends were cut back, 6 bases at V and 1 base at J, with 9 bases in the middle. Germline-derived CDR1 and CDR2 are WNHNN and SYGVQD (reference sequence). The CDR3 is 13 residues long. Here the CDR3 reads CASSTTDNYGYTF. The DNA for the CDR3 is TGCGCCAGCAGCACGACAGATAACTATGGCTACACCTTC.

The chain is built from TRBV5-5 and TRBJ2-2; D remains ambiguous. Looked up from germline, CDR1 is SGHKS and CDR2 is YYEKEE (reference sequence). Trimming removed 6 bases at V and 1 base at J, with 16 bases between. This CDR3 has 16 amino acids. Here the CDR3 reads CASILGHSMNTGELFF. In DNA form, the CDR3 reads TGTGCCAGCATCCTCGGTCATTCGATGAACACCGGGGAGCTGTTTTTT.

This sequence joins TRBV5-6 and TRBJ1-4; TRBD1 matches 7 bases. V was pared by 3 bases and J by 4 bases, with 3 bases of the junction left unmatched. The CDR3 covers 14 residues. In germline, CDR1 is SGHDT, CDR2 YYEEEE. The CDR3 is CASSWRQGNEKLFF. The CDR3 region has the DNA TGTGCCAGCAGCTGGAGACAGGGTAATGAAAAACTGTTTTTT.

The CDR3 DNA reads TGTGCCAGCAGCTACGGGACTAGCGGCTACAATGAGCAGTTCTTC. Translated: CASSYGTSGYNEQFF. The chain recombines TRBV7-8 with TRBJ2-1, with TRBD2 identical over 11 bases. With 4 bases clipped from V and 3 bases from J, the junction kept 2 bases outside the gene matches. The CDR3 consists of 15 residues. Germline assignment: CDR1 SGHVS and CDR2 FQNEAQ.

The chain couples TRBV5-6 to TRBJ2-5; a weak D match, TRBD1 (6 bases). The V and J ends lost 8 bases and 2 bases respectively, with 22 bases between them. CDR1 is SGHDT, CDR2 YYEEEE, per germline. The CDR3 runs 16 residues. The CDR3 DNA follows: TGTGCCAGTAATCGTTACAGGGCTGCATTTCAAGAGACCCAGTACTTC. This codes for CASNRYRAAFQETQYF.

CDR3 loop: CASSLVQGVYGYTF. In DNA, the CDR3 is TGTGCCAGCAGCTTAGTTCAGGGGGTCTATGGCTACACCTTC. The chain joins TRBV7-9 to TRBJ1-2; 7 nucleotides match TRBD1. The CDR3 runs 14 residues. The V gene end was trimmed by 1 base and the J gene end by 4 bases; junction bases not matched to a gene: 3. Germline lookup yields CDR1 SEHNR and CDR2 FQNEAQ (reference sequence).

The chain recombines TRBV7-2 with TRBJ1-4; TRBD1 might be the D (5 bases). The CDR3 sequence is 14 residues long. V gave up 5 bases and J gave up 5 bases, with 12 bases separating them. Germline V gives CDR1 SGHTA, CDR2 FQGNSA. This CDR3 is CASSHRTRNEKLFF. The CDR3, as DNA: TGTGCCAGCAGCCACCGGACACGGAATGAAAAACTGTTTTTT.

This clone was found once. The DNA of the CDR3 is TGTGCCACCAGCAGAGATAAGGCAGGGGGCCCCTATGGCTACACCTTC. The encoded protein is CATSRDKAGGPYGYTF. The V call is TRBV15, the J call TRBJ1-2; TRBD1 matches 8 bases. V lost 0 bases and J lost 4; bases outside the gene matches: 7. The CDR3 runs 16 residues. Germline loops: CDR1 LNHNV, CDR2 YYDKDF (reference sequence). Variable domain in full (rest from reference TRBV15 and TRBJ1-2): DAMVIQNPRYQVTQFGKPVTLSCSQTLNHNVMYWYQQKSSQAPKLLFHYYDKDFNNEADTPDNFQSRRPNTSFCFLDIRSPGLGDTAMYLCATSRDKAGGPYGYTFGSGTRLTVV.